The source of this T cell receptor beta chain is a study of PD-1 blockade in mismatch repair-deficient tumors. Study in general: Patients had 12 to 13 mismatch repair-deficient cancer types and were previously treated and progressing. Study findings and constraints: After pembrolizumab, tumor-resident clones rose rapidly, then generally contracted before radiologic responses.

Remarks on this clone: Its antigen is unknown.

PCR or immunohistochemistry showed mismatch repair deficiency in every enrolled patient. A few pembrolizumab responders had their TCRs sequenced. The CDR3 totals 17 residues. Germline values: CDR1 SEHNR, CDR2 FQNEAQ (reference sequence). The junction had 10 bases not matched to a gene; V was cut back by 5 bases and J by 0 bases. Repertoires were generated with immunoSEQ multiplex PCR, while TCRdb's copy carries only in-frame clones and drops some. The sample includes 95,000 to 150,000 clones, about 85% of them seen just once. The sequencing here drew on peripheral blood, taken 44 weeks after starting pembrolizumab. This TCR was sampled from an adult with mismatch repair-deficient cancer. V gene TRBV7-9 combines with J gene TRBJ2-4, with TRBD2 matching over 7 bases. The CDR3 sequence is CASSGEGRTIAKNIQYF. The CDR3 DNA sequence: TGTGCCAGCAGCGGGGAGGGACGTACCATAGCCAAAAACATTCAGTACTTC. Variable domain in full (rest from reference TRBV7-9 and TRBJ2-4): DTGVSQNPRHKITKRGQNVTFRCDPISEHNRLYWYRQTLGQGPEFLTYFQNEAQLEKSRLLSDRFSAERPKGSFSTLEIQRTEQGDSAMYLCASSGEGRTIAKNIQYFGAGTRLSVL.